The clone carrying this T cell receptor beta chain was recorded many times. Antigen specificity is unknown. Researchers took RNA transcripts and amplified TCR beta CDR3 regions from them. An opening RT-PCR round employed HTBI primers and preceded a second-round multiplex PCR. TCRdb re-analysed the multiplex PCR reads in MiXCR, keeping a single row per CDR3 protein. The sample lists over a million distinct CDR3 sequences, 35% to 45% occurring once. This record belongs to a study of Graves' ophthalmopathy and Graves' hyperthyroidism. Study observations and caveats: Blood also carried most expanded thyroid clonotypes exceeding 0.001 frequency.

Trimming took off 4 bases at V and 2 bases at J, with 11 bases between the two ends. The CDR3 sequence is 13 residues long. In germline, CDR1 is SQVTM, CDR2 ANQGSEA. The rearrangement uses TRBV29-1 and TRBJ1-1, with a weak D call TRBD1 (5 bases). The TCR comes from an adult man with Graves' hyperthyroidism. Material for sequencing was peripheral blood or thyroid tissue (not recorded which). The CDR3 region is CSVVRDLNTEAFF. The CDR3 DNA is TGCAGCGTTGTCCGGGACCTAAACACTGAAGCTTTCTTT.